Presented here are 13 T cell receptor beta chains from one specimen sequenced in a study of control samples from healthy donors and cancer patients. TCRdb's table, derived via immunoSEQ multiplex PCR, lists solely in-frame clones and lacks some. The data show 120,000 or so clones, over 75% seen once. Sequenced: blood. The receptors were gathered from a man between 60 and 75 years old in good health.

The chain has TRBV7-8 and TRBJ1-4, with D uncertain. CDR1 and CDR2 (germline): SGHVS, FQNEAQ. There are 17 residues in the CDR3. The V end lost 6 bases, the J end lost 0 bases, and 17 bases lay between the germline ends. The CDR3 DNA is TGTGCCAGCAGTCCAGGCACCTCAGCGGCAACTAATGAAAAACTGTTTTTT. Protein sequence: CASSPGTSAATNEKLFF.

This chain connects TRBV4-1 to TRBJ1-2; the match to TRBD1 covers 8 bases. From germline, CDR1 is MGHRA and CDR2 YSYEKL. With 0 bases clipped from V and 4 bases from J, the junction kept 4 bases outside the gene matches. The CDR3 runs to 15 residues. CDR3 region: CASSQDQGQGYGYTF. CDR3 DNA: TGCGCCAGCAGCCAAGATCAAGGACAGGGCTATGGCTACACCTTC.

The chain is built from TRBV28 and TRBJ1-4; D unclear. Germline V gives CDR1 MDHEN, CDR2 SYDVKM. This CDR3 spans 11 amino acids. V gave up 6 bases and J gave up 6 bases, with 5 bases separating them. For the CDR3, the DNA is TGTGCCAGCAGCTCCTATGAAAAACTGTTTTTT. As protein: CASSSYEKLFF.

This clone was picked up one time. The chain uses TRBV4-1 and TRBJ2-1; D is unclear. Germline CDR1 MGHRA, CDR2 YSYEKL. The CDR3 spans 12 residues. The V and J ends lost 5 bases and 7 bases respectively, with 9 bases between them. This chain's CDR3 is CASSSTQNEQFF. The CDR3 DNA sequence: TGCGCCAGCAGCTCTACTCAAAATGAGCAGTTCTTC.

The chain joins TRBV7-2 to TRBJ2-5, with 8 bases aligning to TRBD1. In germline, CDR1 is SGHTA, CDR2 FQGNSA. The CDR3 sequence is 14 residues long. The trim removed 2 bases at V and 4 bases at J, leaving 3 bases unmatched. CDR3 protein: CASSLQGAGETQYF. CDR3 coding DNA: TGTGCCAGCAGCTTACAGGGGGCAGGAGAGACCCAGTACTTC.

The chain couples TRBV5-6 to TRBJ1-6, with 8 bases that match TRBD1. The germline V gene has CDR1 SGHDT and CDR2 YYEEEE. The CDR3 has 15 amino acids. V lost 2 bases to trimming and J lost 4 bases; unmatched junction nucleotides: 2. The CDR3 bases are TGTGCCAGCAGCTTCAGACAGGGGTATAATTCACCCCTCCACTTT. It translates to CASSFRQGYNSPLHF.

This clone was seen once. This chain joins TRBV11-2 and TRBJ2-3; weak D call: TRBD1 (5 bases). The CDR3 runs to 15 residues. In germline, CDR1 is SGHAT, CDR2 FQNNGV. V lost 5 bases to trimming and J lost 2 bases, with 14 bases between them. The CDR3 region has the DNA TGTGCCAGCAGCCTGGATGGGGCCGTCACAGATACGCAGTATTTT. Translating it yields CASSLDGAVTDTQYF.

The CDR3 DNA reads as TGTGCCAGCAGCTTGACGGGGGCCATCACAGATACGCAGTATTTT. It is translated as CASSLTGAITDTQYF. V is TRBV7-3 and J is TRBJ2-3; D possibly matches TRBD1 or TRBD2 (6 bases each). V gave up 3 bases and J gave up 2 bases, with 12 bases separating them. Germline V gene sequence: CDR1 SGHTA, CDR2 FQGTGA. The CDR3 extends over 15 amino acids.

The CDR3 DNA reads as TGCGCCAGCAGCTTCGGACTAGCCGGGGATACGCAGTATTTT. Its translation: CASSFGLAGDTQYF. The chain links TRBV5-1 to TRBJ2-3; TRBD2 agrees at 8 bases. V gave up 2 bases and J gave up 6 bases; unmatched junction bases: 5. In germline, CDR1 is SGHRS, CDR2 YFSETQ. The CDR3 covers 14 residues.

The DNA for the CDR3 is TGTGCCAGCAGTGGGACCCCGAACTCCTACGAGCAGTACTTC. Its translation: CASSGTPNSYEQYF. V is TRBV28 and J is TRBJ2-7; tentatively, D is TRBD1 or TRBD2 (5 bases each). Germline lookup yields CDR1 MDHEN and CDR2 SYDVKM. The V and J ends lost 5 bases and 0 bases respectively, with 11 bases between them. This CDR3 is built from 14 residues. Using reference TRBV28 and TRBJ2-7 for the parts outside the CDR3, the full variable domain is DVKVTQSSRYLVKRTGEKVFLECVQDMDHENMFWYRQDPGLGLRLIYFSYDVKMKEKGDIPEGYSVSREKKERFSLILESASTNQTSMYLCASSGTPNSYEQYFGPGTRLTVT.

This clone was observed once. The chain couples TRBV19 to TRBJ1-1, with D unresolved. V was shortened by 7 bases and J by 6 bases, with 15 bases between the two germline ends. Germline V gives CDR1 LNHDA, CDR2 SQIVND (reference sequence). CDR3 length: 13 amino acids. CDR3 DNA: TGTGCCAGTACCCAAAGGTTGGGCCCTGAAGCTTTCTTT. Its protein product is CASTQRLGPEAFF. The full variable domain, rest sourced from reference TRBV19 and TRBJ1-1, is DGGITQSPKYLFRKEGQNVTLSCEQNLNHDAMYWYRQDPGQGLRLIYYSQIVNDFQKGDIAEGYSVSREKKESFPLTVTSAQKNPTAFYLCASTQRLGPEAFFGQGTRLTVV.

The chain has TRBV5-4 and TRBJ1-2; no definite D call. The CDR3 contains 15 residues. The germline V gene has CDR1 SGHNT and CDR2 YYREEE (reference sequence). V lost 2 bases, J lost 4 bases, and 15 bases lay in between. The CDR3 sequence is CASSFKTSPGYGYTF. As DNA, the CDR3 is TGTGCCAGCAGCTTCAAGACAAGTCCCGGCTATGGCTACACCTTC.

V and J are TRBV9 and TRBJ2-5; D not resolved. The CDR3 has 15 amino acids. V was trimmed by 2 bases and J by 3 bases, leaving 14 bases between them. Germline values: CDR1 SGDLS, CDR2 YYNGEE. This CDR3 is CASSVGLLTEETQYF. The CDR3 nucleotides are TGTGCCAGCAGCGTTGGGTTACTCACCGAAGAGACCCAGTACTTC.